Here is one T cell receptor beta chain with its context. Its matching antigen is unknown. The V and J ends lost 5 bases and 6 bases, in that order; junction bases with no gene match: 13. Germline assignment: CDR1 SGDLS and CDR2 YYNGEE. The CDR3 has 16 residues. This sample is drawn from a study of lymphopenia after photon versus proton radiotherapy. Study results and limitations: Authors raise, but do not show, better survival with proton therapy. Oligoclonal CD8+ Temra expansion after nadir drove photon patients' diversity drop. Post-nadir TCR diversity decline inversely tracked overall survival among those who died. Relative stability marked proton patients; photon patients lost diversity and naive cells.

The table came from immunoSEQ multiplex PCR; TCRdb's copy has only in-frame clones and leaves some out. The data show some 16,000 clones, roughly 84% seen once. The rearrangement uses TRBV9 and TRBJ2-7, with TRBD1 identical over 11 bases. The sequenced sample was peripheral blood, obtained from a patient treated with proton-based radiotherapy. This sequence was found in an older man with pancreatic cancer. The CDR3 DNA follows: TGTGCCAGCAGTCACGGACAGGGGGCGCGAGATGGCGAGCAGTACTTC. Protein product: CASSHGQGARDGEQYF.